Shown below are 22 T cell receptor beta chains from a single sample sequenced in a study of blood T cells in healthy people across ages. Through a sample-barcoded 5' primer and a J-beta primer mix, a second PCR was run for about 7 to 12 cycles. TCRdb analysed the 5' RACE reads with MiXCR anew, one entry per CDR3 protein. The sample yields some 1,000,000 distinct CDR3 sequences, under 30% seen once. The same data also contributed to another study, on T cells of mothers and their children.

Input material: blood. The receptors originated from a girl aged 2-15 years in good health.

V gene TRBV28 combines with J gene TRBJ2-5, with a weak D call TRBD1 (7 bases). Trimming cost V 5 bases and J 0 bases, with 10 bases left between them. The CDR3 runs to 14 residues. Germline V gives CDR1 MDHEN, CDR2 SYDVKM. This CDR3 is CASSAGGYQETQYF. For the CDR3, the DNA is TGTGCCAGCAGTGCAGGGGGGTACCAAGAGACCCAGTACTTC.

The rearrangement joins TRBV2 to TRBJ2-1; TRBD1 matches 7 bases. The ends lost 3 bases at V and 4 bases at J; junction bases unmatched: 3. CDR3 size: 14 residues. The germline V gene has CDR1 SNHLY and CDR2 FYNNEI. CDR3 in DNA: TGTGCCAGCAGTGAGGACAGGTTTTACAATGAGCAGTTCTTC. It codes for CASSEDRFYNEQFF. The entire variable domain, with the rest obtained from reference TRBV2 and TRBJ2-1, is as follows: EPEVTQTPSHQVTQMGQEVILRCVPISNHLYFYWYRQILGQKVEFLVSFYNNEISEKSEIFDDQFSVERPDGSNFTLKIRSTKLEDSAMYFCASSEDRFYNEQFFGPGTRLTVL.

This rearrangement joins TRBV7-3 to TRBJ2-4, with D possibly being TRBD2 (5 bases). The V end lost 0 bases, the J end lost 9 bases, and 9 bases lay between the germline ends. Germline values: CDR1 SGHTA, CDR2 FQGTGA. This CDR3 region has 13 residues. In DNA form, the CDR3 reads TGTGCCAGCAGCTTAACTAGGGAGTCCATTCAGTACTTC. Translation gives CASSLTRESIQYF. The whole variable domain, remainder taken from reference TRBV7-3 and TRBJ2-4, is GAGVSQTPSNKVTEKGKYVELRCDPISGHTALYWYRQSLGQGPEFLIYFQGTGAADDSGLPNDRFFAVRPEGSVSTLKIQRTERGDSAVYLCASSLTRESIQYFGAGTRLSVL.

The table lists this clonotype with a few counts. The chain links TRBV10-3 to TRBJ2-1, with 9 positions matching TRBD2. The CDR3 is 15 residues long. Germline V lookup: CDR1 ENHRY, CDR2 SYGVKD. Germline trimming cut 8 bases from V and 3 bases from J; bases unmatched to any gene: 8. The CDR3 DNA reads as TGTGCCATCCAATCTGCGGGGGGGGACTACAATGAGCAGTTCTTC. Its translation is CAIQSAGGDYNEQFF.

This clonotype was recorded a few times. The gene calls are TRBV20-1 and TRBJ2-5; D gene uncertain. The J call may be mistaken, given a closer DNA end match to TRBJ2-1. From germline, CDR1 is DFQATT and CDR2 SNEGSKA (reference sequence). CDR3 length: 14 residues. DNA of the CDR3: TGCAGTGCTAGAGTGGCAGGTTCGACTCAAGAGCAGTTCTTC. Translating gives CSARVAGSTQEQFF.

This clonotype was counted a few times. This sequence joins TRBV13 and TRBJ2-7; 10 bases map to TRBD1. The junction had 12 bases not matched to a gene; V was cut back by 5 bases and J by 5 bases. The CDR3 contains 16 residues. Germline V CDR1 and CDR2: PRHDT, FYEKMQ (reference sequence). In DNA form, the CDR3 reads TGTGCCAGCAGCCCATTCACCGGGACAGGGGTCGACGAGCAGTACTTC. It encodes CASSPFTGTGVDEQYF.

This clonotype was observed a single time. V gene TRBV7-2 combines with J gene TRBJ2-1; 9 bases fit TRBD2. Germline V CDR1 and CDR2: SGHTA, FQGNSA. V was clipped by 1 base and J by 2 bases; unmatched bases: 3. The CDR3 runs 16 residues. The CDR3 region is CASSLGPSGAYNEQFF. CDR3 in DNA: TGTGCCAGCAGCTTAGGTCCTAGCGGGGCCTACAATGAGCAGTTCTTC.

This clonotype was detected a few times. The chain carries TRBV5-1 and TRBJ2-3, with 7 bases fitting TRBD2. Germline V CDR1 and CDR2: SGHRS, YFSETQ. This CDR3 contains 15 residues. Losses at the gene ends were 4 bases for V and 0 bases for J; bases not matched to a gene: 5. The CDR3: CASSLAVSSTDTQYF. The CDR3 DNA is TGCGCCAGCAGCCTAGCGGTGTCTAGCACAGATACGCAGTATTTT. The full variable domain, rest sourced from reference TRBV5-1 and TRBJ2-3, is KAGVTQTPRYLIKTRGQQVTLSCSPISGHRSVSWYQQTPGQGLQFLFEYFSETQRNKGNFPGRFSGRQFSNSRSEMNVSTLELGDSALYLCASSLAVSSTDTQYFGPGTRLTVL.

This clonotype was detected only a few times. The J gene is TRBJ1-5, the V gene TRBV3-1; D unresolved. Between the trimmed V and J ends, which lost 2 bases and 1 base, there was a span of 9 bases. CDR1 and CDR2 (germline): LGHDT, YNNKEL (reference sequence). CDR3 length equals 15 residues. The CDR3 region is CASSQSGKSNQPQHF. As DNA, the CDR3 is TGTGCCAGCAGCCAAAGTGGCAAAAGCAATCAGCCCCAGCATTTT.

The genes are TRBV5-1 and TRBJ2-7, with TRBD1 as a possible D gene (5 bases). Per germline, CDR1 SGHRS and CDR2 YFSETQ. V was pared by 2 bases and J by 4 bases, with 16 bases between. This CDR3 has 15 residues. The CDR3 spells CASSLGQGVLYEQYF. The DNA for the CDR3 is TGCGCCAGCAGCTTAGGTCAGGGTGTTCTATACGAGCAGTACTTC.

The chain couples TRBV7-2 to TRBJ1-5; maybe TRBD1 (5 bases). The CDR3 is 15 residues long. Germline CDR1 and CDR2: SGHTA and FQGNSA. Trimming cost V 2 bases and J 7 bases, with 15 bases left between them. CDR3 protein: CASSLTGDVGQPQHF. In DNA, the CDR3 is TGTGCCAGCAGCTTAACTGGGGACGTGGGACAGCCCCAGCATTTT.

This clonotype has just a few counts. This chain links TRBV9 with TRBJ1-1; D ambiguous. Trimming pared 5 bases from V and 0 bases from J, leaving 11 bases between. Germline V gene data show CDR1 as SGDLS and CDR2 as YYNGEE. The CDR3 loop spans 14 amino acids. For the CDR3, the DNA is TGTGCCAGCAGTGAGACCGCGGTGAACACTGAAGCTTTCTTT. It translates to CASSETAVNTEAFF.

The chain uses TRBV11-2 and TRBJ2-1, with 9 positions matching TRBD2. CDR3 length equals 16 residues. Germline lookup yields CDR1 SGHAT and CDR2 FQNNGV. V dropped 0 bases and J dropped 8; count of bases not matched to a gene: 8. The CDR3 nucleotides read TGTGCCAGCAGCTTAGATAGAGTAGCGGGAGTGGATGAGCAGTTCTTC. Its protein product is CASSLDRVAGVDEQFF.

This clonotype was counted only a few times. This sequence joins TRBV28 and TRBJ1-3; no clear D. CDR1 and CDR2 from the germline V gene are MDHEN and SYDVKM. The CDR3 has 15 residues. V was shortened by 7 bases and J by 4 bases, with 17 bases between the two germline ends. The CDR3 DNA reads TGTGCCAGCACCCCACTCCGGCAAGACGGAAACACCATATATTTT. It yields the protein CASTPLRQDGNTIYF.

V gene TRBV6-6 combines with J gene TRBJ1-4; D is uncertain. Per germline, CDR1 MNHNY and CDR2 SVGAGI (reference sequence). V shed 5 bases and J shed 5 bases, with 6 bases lying between them. This CDR3 region has 12 residues. The DNA of the CDR3 is TGTGCCAGCAGTGTTCTGAATGAAAAACTGTTTTTT. It translates to CASSVLNEKLFF.

The chain uses TRBV20-1 and TRBJ2-5; D unclear. Between the trimmed V and J ends, which lost 0 bases and 5 bases, there was a span of 16 bases. Germline V gene data show CDR1 as DFQATT and CDR2 as SNEGSKA (reference sequence). This CDR3 has 15 residues. The CDR3 DNA reads TGCAGTGCTAGAGATAGGGCCGACTCTGGGGAGACCCAGTACTTC. This gives the protein CSARDRADSGETQYF.

The V call is TRBV5-1, the J call TRBJ2-7, with 7 bases identical to TRBD1. V shed 0 bases, J shed 2 bases, and the junction held 5 bases outside the gene matches. Germline-derived CDR1 and CDR2 are SGHRS and YFSETQ. This CDR3 contains 15 residues. The CDR3 DNA is TGCGCCAGCAGCTTGGGGGTGACAGGGACCTACGAGCAGTACTTC. Residues: CASSLGVTGTYEQYF.

The chain employs TRBV18 and TRBJ2-7; 12 positions agree with TRBD2. Germline V lookup: CDR1 KGHSH, CDR2 LQKENI. The CDR3 totals 15 residues. The V gene end was trimmed by 3 bases and the J gene end by 5 bases; junction bases not matched to a gene: 5. The CDR3 reads CASSPWTSGIDEQYF. As DNA, the CDR3 is TGTGCCAGCTCACCTTGGACTAGCGGGATCGACGAGCAGTACTTC.

Notes on this clonotype: An end of the junction does not agree with germline; a read error may underlie this. The V call is TRBV4-2, the J call TRBJ2-5, with TRBD1 matching over 9 bases. The better agreement between TRBJ2-1 and the DNA end casts doubt on the J call. The CDR3 is 14 amino acids. CDR1 LGHNA and CDR2 YNFKEQ come from the germline V gene. The CDR3 sequence: CASSLTGGKNEQFF. Here the CDR3 DNA reads TGTGCCAGTAGCCTGACAGGGGGGAAGAATGAGCAGTTCTTC.

This chain uses TRBV29-1 with TRBJ2-5; tentatively, D is TRBD1 or TRBD2 (5 bases each). This CDR3 is built from 12 residues. Germline CDR1 is SQVTM and CDR2 is ANQGSEA. Trimming cost V 3 bases and J 6 bases, with 11 bases left between them. The CDR3 sequence: CSVDRGVQTQYF. CDR3 nucleotide sequence: TGCAGCGTTGATCGAGGGGTGCAGACCCAGTACTTC.

This clonotype was observed a few times. J is TRBJ1-3 and V is TRBV4-3, with 7 nucleotides matching TRBD1. Germline values: CDR1 LGHNA, CDR2 YSLEER. This CDR3 contains 15 residues. J lost 1 base, V lost 3 bases, and 3 bases had no gene match. DNA for the CDR3: TGCGCCAGCAGCCAGAGGGACAGTTCTGGAAACACCATATATTTT. This gives the protein CASSQRDSSGNTIYF.

Only a few counts were recorded for this clonotype. This rearrangement joins TRBV7-6 to TRBJ2-5; perhaps TRBD1 as D (5 bases). Germline V gives CDR1 SGHVS, CDR2 FNYEAQ. The CDR3 sequence is 15 residues long. V shed 1 base and J shed 1 base, with 10 bases lying between them. CDR3 sequence reads: CASSLEMDIQETQYF. The CDR3 nucleotides read TGTGCCAGCAGCTTAGAGATGGACATCCAAGAGACCCAGTACTTC.